The 17 T cell receptor beta chains reported below all come from one sample, sequenced in a study of shared clonotypes between healthy human individuals. Naive-designated CD8 cells lacked CD45RO, were positively enriched for CCR7, and omitted terminally differentiated effector memory CD45RA+ cells. The repertoire was sequenced with immunoSEQ multiplex PCR; TCRdb's copy has only in-frame clones and lacks some. The table lists roughly 2.1 million clones, 90% to 95% of them singletons. Sequencing was performed on naive CD8+ T cells from PBMCs. These receptors were taken from a man in his late teens or twenties in good health. Some clones in this sample may be carry-over from other donors' samples.

J is TRBJ2-5 and V is TRBV30; 16 nucleotides match TRBD2. The V segment lost 5 bases and the J segment 5 bases; nucleotides outside the gene matches: 5. Germline CDR1 GTSNPN, CDR2 SVGIG (reference sequence). The CDR3 sequence is 15 residues long. CDR3 bases: TGTGCCTGGCACGGGACTAGCGGGAGGGTGGAGACCCAGTACTTC. It codes for CAWHGTSGRVETQYF.

The J gene is TRBJ2-5, the V gene TRBV4-1; no clear D gene. Trimming shortened V by 4 bases and J by 4 bases, and 10 bases separated the two germline ends. Germline V gene sequence: CDR1 MGHRA, CDR2 YSYEKL. The CDR3 loop spans 13 amino acids. The CDR3 sequence: CASSPTTRETQYF. Here the CDR3 DNA reads TGCGCCAGCAGCCCTACAACCCGAGAGACCCAGTACTTC.

Only one count was recorded for this clone. The chain employs TRBV6-1 and TRBJ2-7; D ambiguous. Trimming left V 1 base short and J 0 bases short, with 13 bases between. Germline V CDR1 and CDR2: MNHNS, SASEGT. The CDR3 is made up of 16 amino acids. Here the CDR3 reads CASSEGDRQLSYEQYF. The CDR3 DNA is TGTGCCAGCAGTGAAGGGGATCGGCAGCTCTCCTACGAGCAGTACTTC.

This sequence joins TRBV27 and TRBJ1-5; TRBD1 might be the D (5 bases). This CDR3 contains 15 residues. Germline CDR1 and CDR2: MNHEY and SMNVEV (reference sequence). Deletions cut 0 bases from V and 3 bases from J, with 9 bases between. The CDR3 DNA is TGTGCCAGCAGTTTATCAGGGGACTTCAATCAGCCCCAGCATTTT. This gives the protein CASSLSGDFNQPQHF.

The V and J genes are TRBV5-6 and TRBJ2-1; 7 bases match TRBD2. CDR1 is SGHDT and CDR2 is YYEEEE in the germline V gene. With V trimmed by 3 bases and J by 6 bases, 3 bases remained unmatched. The CDR3 covers 13 residues. CDR3 in DNA: TGTGCCAGCAGCTCGGGACTACCCAATGAGCAGTTCTTC. This translates into CASSSGLPNEQFF.

V gene TRBV5-5 combines with J gene TRBJ1-1; no firm D call. V lost 6 bases, J lost 0 bases, and 18 bases lay in between. The length of the CDR3 is 16 residues. CDR1 is SGHKS, CDR2 YYEKEE, per germline (reference sequence). CDR3: CASKEGRTWMNTEAFF. As DNA, the CDR3 is TGTGCCAGCAAAGAAGGGAGAACCTGGATGAACACTGAAGCTTTCTTT.

Regarding this clone: This sample also contains other DNA sequences that code for the same CDR3. The rearrangement uses TRBV20-1 and TRBJ2-1; no clear D. CDR3 length: 11 residues. In germline, CDR1 is DFQATT, CDR2 SNEGSKA (reference sequence). The V and J ends lost 4 bases and 2 bases respectively, with 3 bases between them. CDR3 protein: CSATPYNEQFF. The CDR3 region has the DNA TGCAGTGCTACCCCCTACAATGAGCAGTTCTTC.

As for this clone: Other DNA sequences within the sample encode an identical CDR3. The V and J genes are TRBV27 and TRBJ2-1; D unclear. The CDR3 consists of 11 residues. Germline-derived CDR1 and CDR2 are MNHEY and SMNVEV (reference sequence). Trimming left V 6 bases short and J 1 base short, with 1 base between. The CDR3 loop is CASRSYNEQFF. In DNA, the CDR3 is TGTGCCAGCAGGTCCTACAATGAGCAGTTCTTC.

The chain employs TRBV27 and TRBJ1-6; D not certain. The CDR3 is 17 residues long. Looked up from germline, CDR1 is MNHEY and CDR2 is SMNVEV (reference sequence). V lost 3 bases and J lost 10, with 22 bases in between. The CDR3 is CASSFSGKGLNGSPLHF. CDR3 DNA: TGTGCCAGCAGTTTCTCGGGAAAGGGTCTAAACGGATCACCCCTCCACTTT.

The chain recombines TRBV6-1 with TRBJ1-1; D perhaps matches TRBD1 (5 bases). V was trimmed by 5 bases and J by 7 bases, leaving 14 bases between them. CDR1 and CDR2 (germline): MNHNS, SASEGT. CDR3 size: 13 residues. CDR3 sequence: CASSRTPDIEAFF. DNA for the CDR3: TGTGCCAGCAGTCGTACCCCGGACATTGAAGCTTTCTTT.

This chain connects TRBV19 to TRBJ2-2; 7 bases match TRBD2. Germline values: CDR1 LNHDA, CDR2 SQIVND (reference sequence). This CDR3 contains 16 residues. The ends lost 5 bases at V and 1 base at J; junction bases unmatched: 7. As DNA, the CDR3 is TGTGCCAGTAGTTTGTCCCGCGGGGGGAACACCGGGGAGCTGTTTTTT. Protein sequence: CASSLSRGGNTGELFF.

J is TRBJ1-2 and V is TRBV27; D may be TRBD1 (5 bases). This CDR3 has 17 residues. Trimming removed 3 bases at V and 7 bases at J, with 24 bases between. Germline CDR1 is MNHEY and CDR2 is SMNVEV (reference sequence). Written as DNA, the CDR3 is TGTGCCAGCAGTTTCCTCCCGGGGGTCGGCCCCGAAACTGGCTACACCTTC. It codes for CASSFLPGVGPETGYTF.

This sequence joins TRBV11-2 and TRBJ2-4; 7 nucleotides match TRBD2. CDR3 length: 15 residues. The germline gives CDR1 SGHAT, CDR2 FQNNGV. V lost 5 bases, J lost 0 bases, and 4 bases stayed unmatched. The CDR3 coding sequence is TGTGCCAGCAGCCCTAGCGGACTAGCCAAAAACATTCAGTACTTC. Amino acids: CASSPSGLAKNIQYF.

The rearrangement uses TRBV11-2 and TRBJ2-1, with a weak D call TRBD1 (6 bases). Between the trimmed V and J ends, which lost 6 bases and 9 bases, there was a span of 21 bases. The CDR3 loop spans 15 amino acids. Germline V gene lookup returns CDR1 SGHAT and CDR2 FQNNGV. The DNA for the CDR3 is TGTGCCAGCAGGCTACAGGGCGTTTGGGGTGGTGAGCAGTTCTTC. Protein sequence: CASRLQGVWGGEQFF. Variable domain in full (rest from reference TRBV11-2 and TRBJ2-1): EAGVAQSPRYKIIEKRQSVAFWCNPISGHATLYWYQQILGQGPKLLIQFQNNGVVDDSQLPKDRFSAERLKGVDSTLKIQPAKLEDSAVYLCASRLQGVWGGEQFFGPGTRLTVL.

This rearrangement joins TRBV28 to TRBJ1-2; D perhaps matches TRBD1 (6 bases). CDR1 and CDR2 (germline): MDHEN, SYDVKM. The CDR3 is 14 amino acids. V was clipped by 3 bases and J by 6 bases, with 14 bases between them. CDR3 nucleotides: TGTGCCAGCAGTTTGGCGTTCAGGGGTGATGGCTACACCTTC. Amino acid sequence: CASSLAFRGDGYTF.

The V and J genes are TRBV27 and TRBJ1-2, with D hard to call. The CDR3 runs to 15 residues. Trimming took off 0 bases at V and 8 bases at J, with 16 bases between the two ends. The germline gives CDR1 MNHEY, CDR2 SMNVEV (reference sequence). The CDR3 DNA reads as TGTGCCAGCAGTTTATCGGTAACATTTCTTTTCGGCTACACCTTC. Amino acid sequence: CASSLSVTFLFGYTF.

Concerning this clone itself: Different DNA sequences within this sample yield the same CDR3. This chain joins TRBV27 and TRBJ2-7; 7 nucleotides align to TRBD1. The CDR3 consists of 14 residues. The V gene end was trimmed by 3 bases and the J gene end by 0 bases; junction bases not matched to a gene: 2. Germline V gene data show CDR1 as MNHEY and CDR2 as SMNVEV (reference sequence). The CDR3 coding sequence is TGTGCCAGCAGTTTTCAGGGGGACTCCTACGAGCAGTACTTC. This encodes CASSFQGDSYEQYF.